The 19 T cell receptor beta chains reported below all come from one sample, sequenced in a study of T cell changes during pregnancy in multiple sclerosis. Sequencing was performed with immunoSEQ multiplex PCR; in TCRdb, only in-frame clones are kept and a portion is missing. The table records roughly 76,000 clones, around 90% of them present only once. Here the sequenced sample was CD4+ T cells from peripheral blood mononuclear cells, taken in the second trimester of pregnancy. All receptors come from a female donor with multiple sclerosis, enrolled in a pregnancy study.

CDR3 coding DNA: TGCGCCAGCAGCCAAGTGTGGGGGCCAAATACGCAGTATTTT. It codes for CASSQVWGPNTQYF. This chain links TRBV4-3 with TRBJ2-3; possible D gene TRBD1, 6 bases. Trimming stripped 1 base from V and 7 bases from J, with 12 bases between. The CDR3 is made up of 14 amino acids. The V gene's germline CDR1 is LGHNA and CDR2 YSLEER.

The chain employs TRBV7-8 and TRBJ2-1, with 7 bases aligning to TRBD2. The length of the CDR3 is 13 residues. Germline V gives CDR1 SGHVS, CDR2 FQNEAQ. Unmatched junction bases numbered 7, after V lost 5 bases and J lost 9 bases. The CDR3 here is CASSPPGGFEQFF. The CDR3 nucleotides read TGTGCCAGCAGCCCCCCCGGGGGGTTTGAGCAGTTCTTC.

The chain joins TRBV5-5 to TRBJ1-5; D uncertain. V lost 1 base and J 6 bases, leaving 14 bases between the germline ends. Germline assignment: CDR1 SGHKS and CDR2 YYEKEE (reference sequence). The CDR3 is 15 amino acids. Written as DNA, the CDR3 is TGTGCCAGCAGCTTGTTCACGATGGAGGGTCAGCCCCAGCATTTT. Its translation is CASSLFTMEGQPQHF.

This chain connects TRBV7-2 to TRBJ1-1; 7 bases align to TRBD1. Germline CDR1 is SGHTA and CDR2 is FQGNSA. CDR3 size: 14 residues. V lost 5 bases to trimming and J lost 6 bases; unmatched junction nucleotides: 9. This chain's CDR3 is CASSPIRQGPEAFF. CDR3 bases: TGTGCCAGCAGCCCAATCCGACAGGGACCTGAAGCTTTCTTT.

The chain joins TRBV27 to TRBJ2-1; 9 bases line up with TRBD2. Germline V gene sequence: CDR1 MNHEY, CDR2 SMNVEV (reference sequence). The CDR3 runs 15 residues. After removal of 1 base from V and 4 bases from J, the junction contained 2 bases not matched to a gene. CDR3 nucleotides: TGTGCCAGCAGTTTATTCCTAGCGGGATACAATGAGCAGTTCTTC. This encodes CASSLFLAGYNEQFF.

The chain employs TRBV18 and TRBJ2-2, with D maybe TRBD2 (6 bases). CDR1 and CDR2 (germline): KGHSH, LQKENI. The CDR3 totals 16 residues. V lost 1 base to trimming and J lost 0 bases, with 9 bases between them. The CDR3 loop reads CASSPREASNTGELFF. The CDR3 region has the DNA TGTGCCAGCTCACCACGGGAGGCTTCGAACACCGGGGAGCTGTTTTTT.

The J gene is TRBJ2-3, the V gene TRBV6-5, with 14 bases lining up with TRBD2. The CDR3 totals 15 residues. V shed 6 bases, J shed 6 bases, and the junction held 5 bases outside the gene matches. Per germline, CDR1 MNHEY and CDR2 SVGAGI. DNA for the CDR3: TGTGCCAGCAGAGCCGGGACTAGCGGGAGTGATACGCAGTATTTT. It is translated as CASRAGTSGSDTQYF.

Written as DNA, the CDR3 is TGTGCCAGCAGCTTAGGGGGGCTACACGGCCAGCCCCAGCATTTT. It is translated as CASSLGGLHGQPQHF. The rearrangement joins TRBV7-2 to TRBJ1-5; D is perhaps TRBD1 (6 bases). Per germline, CDR1 SGHTA and CDR2 FQGNSA. The CDR3 has 15 amino acids. V was cut by 1 base and J by 7 bases, with 14 bases left in between.

In the case of this clone: The same CDR3 can be traced to other DNA sequences in this sample. CDR3 coding DNA: TGTGCCAGCAGTGGGCAGGGGGCCGGGGAGACCCAGTACTTC. It yields the protein CASSGQGAGETQYF. V is TRBV6-1 and J is TRBJ2-5; 8 bases align to TRBD1. CDR3 size: 14 residues. CDR1 and CDR2 from the germline V gene are MNHNS and SASEGT. Unmatched junction bases numbered 6, after V lost 4 bases and J lost 5 bases.

This clone was seen once. The chain links TRBV9 to TRBJ2-2, with 8 bases lining up with TRBD1. J was trimmed by 1 base and V by 4 bases; bases with no gene match: 9. CDR1 and CDR2 (germline): SGDLS, YYNGEE. This CDR3 is 17 amino acids long. CDR3: CASSPQLGTGNTGELFF. The CDR3 DNA reads as TGTGCCAGCAGCCCCCAGTTGGGGACAGGGAACACCGGGGAGCTGTTTTTT.

CDR3 amino acids: CASTNTGGSYEQYF. CDR3 DNA sequence: TGTGCCAGCACTAATACGGGGGGGTCCTACGAGCAGTACTTC. The V call is TRBV6-5, the J call TRBJ2-7; 8 nucleotides line up with TRBD2. This CDR3 spans 14 amino acids. The trim removed 7 bases at V and 1 base at J, leaving 6 bases unmatched. Germline-derived CDR1 and CDR2 are MNHEY and SVGAGI.

V and J are TRBV5-1 and TRBJ2-7; 12 bases are a match to TRBD2. Germline CDR1 and CDR2: SGHRS and YFSETQ. Trimming at V came to 3 bases and at J to 2 bases, leaving 3 bases not matched to a gene. The CDR3 contains 15 residues. CDR3 nucleotides: TGCGCCAGCAGCTCCTGGACTAGCGGGGCCTACGAGCAGTACTTC. It is translated as CASSSWTSGAYEQYF.

The gene calls are TRBV5-1 and TRBJ1-1, with D maybe TRBD1 (5 bases). V was pared by 4 bases and J by 3 bases, with 19 bases between. The CDR3 spans 16 residues. The germline CDR1 and CDR2 sequences are SGHRS and YFSETQ. CDR3 region: CASSTSPGTGDTEAFF. CDR3 DNA: TGCGCCAGCAGCACCTCCCCCGGGACTGGTGACACTGAAGCTTTCTTT.

The chain is built from TRBV7-9 and TRBJ2-2, with TRBD1 identical over 9 bases. CDR3 length: 17 residues. The germline V gene has CDR1 SEHNR and CDR2 FQNEAQ (reference sequence). V shed 7 bases, J shed 4 bases, and the junction held 13 bases outside the gene matches. The CDR3 loop reads CASIPTEGQGITGELFF. The DNA for the CDR3 is TGTGCCAGCATCCCCACGGAGGGACAGGGTATCACCGGGGAGCTGTTTTTT.

The genes are TRBV25-1 and TRBJ2-1; 7 nucleotides agree with TRBD2. There are 16 residues in the CDR3. In germline, CDR1 is MGHDK, CDR2 SYGVNS. V dropped 6 bases and J dropped 1; count of bases not matched to a gene: 9. The DNA of the CDR3 is TGTGCCAGCAGGGGAGGAGCGGGGAAGTCCTACAATGAGCAGTTCTTC. It is translated as CASRGGAGKSYNEQFF.

This chain uses TRBV15 with TRBJ2-7, with D possibly TRBD1 on 6 matching bases. The CDR3 runs 12 residues. Germline-derived CDR1 and CDR2 are LNHNV and YYDKDF (reference sequence). Trimming left V 4 bases short and J 3 bases short, with 7 bases between. Here the CDR3 DNA reads TGTGCCACCAGCAAGACAGGCTACGAGCAGTACTTC. It codes for CATSKTGYEQYF.

The gene calls are TRBV19 and TRBJ1-5, with 11 bases aligning to TRBD1. V lost 4 bases and J lost 6; bases outside the gene matches: 8. The germline CDR1 and CDR2 sequences are LNHDA and SQIVND (reference sequence). The CDR3 consists of 16 residues. This CDR3 reads CASSTIGQGAGQPQHF. The CDR3 coding sequence is TGTGCCAGTAGTACCATAGGACAGGGGGCGGGTCAGCCCCAGCATTTT. The complete variable domain, with remaining parts taken from reference TRBV19 and TRBJ1-5, reads DGGITQSPKYLFRKEGQNVTLSCEQNLNHDAMYWYRQDPGQGLRLIYYSQIVNDFQKGDIAEGYSVSREKKESFPLTVTSAQKNPTAFYLCASSTIGQGAGQPQHFGDGTRLSIL.

This clone was seen a single time. The rearrangement joins TRBV5-1 to TRBJ1-2; 9 bases map to TRBD1. Germline-derived CDR1 and CDR2 are SGHRS and YFSETQ. V trimming: 4 bases; J trimming: 7 bases; junction bases outside the gene matches: 8. This CDR3 region has 14 residues. The CDR3 sequence is CASSHTTGGGGYTF. CDR3 DNA: TGCGCCAGCAGCCACACTACAGGGGGCGGTGGCTACACCTTC.

CDR3 coding DNA: TGCGCCAGCAGCCAAAAACAGGGAACAACCCTCCACTTT. As protein: CASSQKQGTTLHF. The chain couples TRBV4-3 to TRBJ1-6, with D possibly matching TRBD1 (6 bases). V was pared by 2 bases and J by 14 bases, with 13 bases between. Germline assignment: CDR1 LGHNA and CDR2 YSLEER. The CDR3 totals 13 residues.